This T cell receptor beta chain is drawn from a study of blood T cell repertoires in COVID-19 (dated by TCRdb to the early 2020s). Regarding the research as a whole: Samples from collaborators originated in the United States, Italy and Spain and spanned both the acute and convalescent phases of COVID-19. The material from the prospective study consisted of cDNA or gDNA derived from T cells, B-cell-depleted T cells, or PBMCs. The dataset comprised deeply sampled blood TCRbeta repertoires from subjects exposed to, actively infected with, or recovered from COVID-19. A freely available public database, intended as a resource for researchers studying the immune response to SARS-CoV-2, is where the repertoires were released. Samples came from the ongoing ImmuneRACE study (first 160 participants) plus 1,254 subjects from 6 global collaborators. Nearly every sample came with metadata listing a de-identified subject ID, COVID-19 status, age in years and sex. Where HLA class I and class II types were available, the types were taken from metadata supplied by the sample provider, not from assay-based typing. The study at large found these results: The quantity of clinical and demographic metadata differed by source and by participant and was supplied without curation.

The CDR3 numbers 13 residues from cysteine through phenylalanine. Just CDR3 DNA is preserved here, 39 bases in frame from base 1. Per the germline V gene (reference sequence), GTSNPN is the CDR1 and SVGIG is the CDR2. V was cut back by 3 bases and J by 5 bases, leaving a gap of 13 bases between them. With regard to this clone: Its specific antigen is unknown. Base quality data are lacking; no much larger clone is found one base away.

TCRbeta CDR3 regions were amplified from genomic DNA by means of the immunoSEQ Assay, a bias-controlled multiplex PCR. As for the original processing: Nucleated cell counts per sample were estimated from amplification of reference gene primers within the assay. To quantify the absolute abundance of each unique TCRbeta CDR3 rearrangement, sequence reads were collapsed and filtered. For each sample, productive Simpson clonality was calculated as the square root of Simpson's diversity index across productive rearrangements. Sourced from immuneACCESS, this table was stored by TCRdb with only in-frame sequences that have V and J called. A share of the clones is absent; for the studies checked, an unresolved V gene accounts for under half, and the remainder has no known explanation. That table supplies the V and J calls and clone size; D and trimming were determined from the DNA. The sample data list 6,000 or so clones, and 74% of these were observed just once. The ten largest account for over 13% of the sample.

Each collaborating institution followed its own protocols to collect whole blood in K2EDTA tubes. For TCRbeta analysis, collaborators shipped samples as frozen whole blood, isolated PBMCs, or DNA extracted from either of those sample types. The TCR was taken from a man aged 60-69 years with acute or convalescent COVID-19. In this chain, TRBV30 is recombined with TRBJ2-5, and perhaps TRBD2 as D gene, on 6 matching bases. The sequencing sample was made of peripheral blood. The CDR3 loop reads CAWSTGVGETQYF. At the DNA level, the sequence is TGTGCCTGGAGCACGGGAGTGGGGGAGACCCAGTACTTC.